This T cell receptor (beta chain) was sequenced in a study of persistence of HIV-infected CD4 T cells (dated by TCRdb to 2018 to 2020). In the study overall: The median time the participants had spent on suppressive ART was over six years. Proviral sequencing was used to assess clonality among infected cells, whereas TCRbeta sequencing gauged the clonality of all cells within each sorted population. The study isolated CMV- and HIV-1 Gag-responding CD4+ T cells from ART-treated individuals to examine antigen-driven clonal expansion of HIV-1-infected cells. Peripheral blood samples of up to about 180 mL were collected at multiple time points, except for a couple of participants, who underwent leukapheresis at a single time point. Anti-CD3/anti-CD28 stimulation activated a higher proportion of cells, with a lower memory fraction, than antigen stimulation. For the TCR cluster analysis across participants, 8 or 9 participants were included for CMV and over 5 participants for Gag. What the work shows at the level of the full study, not this receptor alone: TCRbeta richness in CMV- and Gag-responding cells was significantly lower than in anti-CD3/anti-CD28-responding cells; CMV-responding cells had higher oligoclonality than CD3/CD28-stimulated and Gag-responding cells. Enrichment of degenerate expanded CDR3beta sequences was found in antigen-responding cells, suggesting convergent selection of CD4+ responses to CMV and Gag. Bulk TCR analyses could not be limited to the rare CMV-responding cells that actually contained HIV-1 proviruses. TCR oligoclonality correlated with proviral oligoclonality within the same sorted populations. The study involved few individuals and tested only a limited range of antigens.

The immunoSEQ hsTCRB assay version 4, run in survey mode, was used to sequence TCRbeta repertoires from genomic DNA. Genomic DNA was diluted to 7.5 to 10 ng/uL, and up to roughly 1 ug per sample was used for TCRbeta sequencing. The published analysis was carried out like this. Analysis of the TCRbeta data was done in ImmunoSeq Analyzer 3.0, and diversity was computed on productive nucleotide rearrangements. The improved Chao index was used to estimate lower-bound TCR diversity, and the Gini coefficient was used to estimate clonality using the Immunarch R package. When different nucleotide rearrangements encoded the same CDR3beta amino acid sequence, each rearrangement was treated as a distinct clonotype. TCRbeta sequences significantly enriched in antigen-responding cells relative to anti-CD3/anti-CD28-activated cells were identified by differential abundance analysis. TCRs were clustered by predicted peptide-MHC specificity with GLIPH2, both within individual participants and across merged participant data sets. In its TCRdb copy, this immuneACCESS table keeps in-frame sequences only and misses some clones. Where compared with another copy, unresolved V genes explain less than half of these, and the others have no known cause. That table furnishes V, J and clone size, whereas the DNA furnished D and trimming. The sample records 35,000 to 45,000 clones, about 91% of which are singletons. Clones ranked in the top ten supply roughly 1.3% of the sample.

As regards this clone: What this receptor recognizes is not known. No base qualities exist here, and no much larger clone lies one base off it.

From its cysteine to its phenylalanine, the CDR3 spans 12 amino acids. CDR3 DNA is the only sequence kept; it has 36 bases, read in frame from the first base. The germline V gene specifies SGHNT as CDR1 and YENEEA as CDR2. Deletion took 5 bases off V and 6 bases off J, with a span of 10 bases between the germline ends. Explained via the paper, the treatment or condition label denotes: suppressive antiretroviral therapy. As a nonspecific positive control representing the CD4+ T cell repertoire, the cells were stimulated with anti-CD3/anti-CD28 magnetic beads. Sorting of responding CD4+ T cells was based on upregulation of both CD40 ligand and CD69. Participants were HIV-1-infected adults who started suppressive ART during chronic infection. Plasma HIV-1 RNA had been undetectable (below 50 copies/mL) in participants for at least 4 years. To be included, participants needed a CD4+ T cell count above 400 cells/uL and a positive CMV serology. Before stimulation, PBMCs were isolated using density centrifugation and depleted of CD8+ T cells. CD8-depleted PBMCs were stimulated for approximately 18 hours with anti-CD28/CD49d costimulation, CD40-blocking antibody and enfuvirtide to prevent new infections. Sorting was done on either a Beckman Coulter MoFlo Legacy or an XDP sorter, and propidium iodide was used to exclude dead cells. Genomic DNA was extracted with the QIAamp DNA Mini Kit for samples above one million cells, otherwise with the Quick-DNA Microprep Kit.

The chain links TRBV11-3 with TRBJ1-1; there is no confident call for the D gene. The source of this sequence is an adult man with HIV who was CMV-seropositive. The specimen comprised CD4+ T cells sorted from PBMCs after roughly 20-hour stimulation, sampled from a patient who received antiretroviral therapy. Taken with the paper, the label for cell subset or site translates to: CD40L+CD69+ CD4 T cells responding to anti-CD3/anti-CD28 beads, representing the overall repertoire. The nucleotide sequence reads TGTGCCAGCAGCCCCGGGTCCGCTGAAGCTTTCTTT. Translation gives CASSPGSAEAFF.